A single sample gave rise to the 32 T cell receptor beta chains below, sequenced in a study of technical replicates of blood from a handful of donors. This table comes from immunoSEQ multiplex PCR, and its TCRdb copy is limited to in-frame clones, with some not included. The sample contains some 91,000 clones, approximately 94% of which appear only once. The sequencing input was T cells isolated from PBMCs. The receptors come from a human donor in good health.

The chain is built from TRBV11-1 and TRBJ2-1; 8 bases map to TRBD2. This CDR3 is built from 12 residues. V shed 5 bases, J shed 7 bases, and the junction held 1 base outside the gene matches. Germline V gene sequence: CDR1 SGHAT, CDR2 FQDESV (reference sequence). DNA of the CDR3: TGTGCCAGCAGCCCGGGGGGGAATGAGCAGTTCTTC. It is translated as CASSPGGNEQFF.

This clone has more than one count but fewer than ten. The chain is built from TRBV7-3 and TRBJ2-7; 7 positions agree with TRBD2. The trim removed 5 bases at V and 2 bases at J, leaving 6 bases unmatched. Germline V lookup: CDR1 SGHTA, CDR2 FQGTGA. The CDR3 consists of 14 residues. CDR3 DNA: TGTGCCAGCAGCCCGGGGGGAGGCACCTACGAGCAGTACTTC. Translated: CASSPGGGTYEQYF.

This chain connects TRBV7-9 to TRBJ1-2; D is undetermined. Trimming left V 1 base short and J 6 bases short, with 6 bases between. This CDR3 contains 12 residues. Germline V lookup: CDR1 SEHNR, CDR2 FQNEAQ (reference sequence). CDR3 in DNA: TGTGCCAGCAGCTTAGTGGGCGATGGCTACACCTTC. It encodes CASSLVGDGYTF. Together with reference TRBV7-9 and TRBJ1-2, the CDR3 gives the full variable domain: DTGVSQNPRHKITKRGQNVTFRCDPISEHNRLYWYRQTLGQGPEFLTYFQNEAQLEKSRLLSDRFSAERPKGSFSTLEIQRTEQGDSAMYLCASSLVGDGYTFGSGTRLTVV.

The V gene is TRBV28, the J gene TRBJ1-6, with TRBD1 identical over 7 bases. The CDR3 consists of 14 residues. From germline, CDR1 is MDHEN and CDR2 SYDVKM. V shed 6 bases and J 8 bases; nucleotides not matched to a gene: 7. The CDR3 nucleotides are TGTGCCAGCAGCCCGGGACAGCGTGATTCACCCCTCCACTTT. Encoded protein: CASSPGQRDSPLHF.

The chain uses TRBV6-5 and TRBJ1-5; D possibly corresponds to TRBD1 (5 bases). CDR1 is MNHEY and CDR2 is SVGAGI in the germline V gene. V shed 5 bases and J shed 2 bases, with 10 bases lying between them. CDR3 length: 14 amino acids. CDR3 DNA sequence: TGTGCCAGCAGTCGCGGGGGACGCAATCAGCCCCAGCATTTT. Translating gives CASSRGGRNQPQHF.

The chain has TRBV4-1 and TRBJ1-5, with 8 bases identical to TRBD1. The CDR3 has 15 amino acids. V lost 1 base to trimming and J lost 10 bases; unmatched junction nucleotides: 9. Looked up from germline, CDR1 is MGHRA and CDR2 is YSYEKL. CDR3 sequence (DNA): TGCGCCAGCAGCCAAGTCGGACAGGGCGAGGGTCCCCAGCATTTT. It is translated as CASSQVGQGEGPQHF.

The chain carries TRBV10-3 and TRBJ2-1; 13 bases map to TRBD2. The length of the CDR3 is 15 residues. Trimming removed 6 bases from V and 8 bases from J; junction bases left unmatched: 7. CDR1 is ENHRY, CDR2 SYGVKD, per germline. CDR3 sequence reads: CAISQLAGGPYEQFF. The CDR3 region has the DNA TGTGCCATCAGCCAACTAGCGGGAGGGCCCTATGAGCAGTTCTTC.

Only one count was recorded for this clone. This chain joins TRBV29-1 and TRBJ2-7; TRBD2 matches at 7 bases. Germline CDR1 and CDR2: SQVTM and ANQGSEA. The CDR3 covers 13 residues. Trimming removed 7 bases from V and 0 bases from J; junction bases left unmatched: 6. The CDR3: CSALAEYSYEQYF. In nucleotides, the CDR3 is TGCAGCGCCCTAGCGGAATACTCCTACGAGCAGTACTTC.

The chain joins TRBV7-8 to TRBJ2-2; D may be TRBD1 (5 bases). The V end was cut by 2 bases, the J end by 1 base, with 8 bases between. CDR1 and CDR2 from the germline V gene are SGHVS and FQNEAQ. The CDR3 spans 15 residues. This CDR3 is CASSLYRLNTGELFF. The DNA of the CDR3 is TGTGCCAGCAGCTTATACAGGTTGAACACCGGGGAGCTGTTTTTT.

The rearrangement links TRBV28 to TRBJ1-5; weak D call: TRBD1 (6 bases). The CDR3 spans 13 residues. V lost 11 bases, J lost 4 bases, and 15 bases lay in between. CDR1 is MDHEN, CDR2 SYDVKM, per germline. CDR3 sequence: CAGGRDNNQPQHF. DNA for the CDR3: TGTGCCGGGGGACGGGACAATAATCAGCCCCAGCATTTT. Based on the CDR3 plus reference TRBV28 and TRBJ1-5, the full variable domain is DVKVTQSSRYLVKRTGEKVFLECVQDMDHENMFWYRQDPGLGLRLIYFSYDVKMKEKGDIPEGYSVSREKKERFSLILESASTNQTSMYLCAGGRDNNQPQHFGDGTRLSIL.

This chain links TRBV5-1 with TRBJ2-7, with 9 positions matching TRBD2. V dropped 4 bases and J dropped 2; count of bases not matched to a gene: 4. The CDR3 is made up of 14 amino acids. Germline V gives CDR1 SGHRS, CDR2 YFSETQ. The CDR3 region is CASSVTSGAYEQYF. The CDR3 coding sequence is TGCGCCAGCAGCGTGACTAGCGGAGCCTACGAGCAGTACTTC. Full variable domain (remainder filled in from reference TRBV5-1 and TRBJ2-7): KAGVTQTPRYLIKTRGQQVTLSCSPISGHRSVSWYQQTPGQGLQFLFEYFSETQRNKGNFPGRFSGRQFSNSRSEMNVSTLELGDSALYLCASSVTSGAYEQYFGPGTRLTVT.

This sequence joins TRBV5-6 and TRBJ2-3; TRBD2 aligns across 10 bases. The V gene end was trimmed by 4 bases and the J gene end by 1 base; junction bases not matched to a gene: 3. CDR1 and CDR2 from the germline V gene are SGHDT and YYEEEE. The CDR3 runs to 15 residues. Written as DNA, the CDR3 is TGTGCCAGCAGCGACGGGACTAGCGGCACAGATACGCAGTATTTT. The encoded protein is CASSDGTSGTDTQYF.

This clone was recorded only once. The chain carries TRBV29-1 and TRBJ2-1; D possibly corresponds to TRBD2 (6 bases). The CDR3 runs to 14 residues. Trimming pared 3 bases from V and 7 bases from J, leaving 16 bases between. Germline CDR1 is SQVTM and CDR2 is ANQGSEA. CDR3 DNA sequence: TGCAGCGTTGATTCTTTTGCCCGGGGGAATGAGCAGTTCTTC. It translates to CSVDSFARGNEQFF.

The CDR3 sequence is CASSVRGTGELFF. The CDR3 coding sequence is TGTGCCAGCAGCGTCAGGGGCACCGGGGAGCTGTTTTTT. The rearrangement uses TRBV9 and TRBJ2-2, with D tentatively TRBD1 (6 bases). Trimming stripped 2 bases from V and 4 bases from J, with 6 bases between. Germline V gene data show CDR1 as SGDLS and CDR2 as YYNGEE. The CDR3 has 13 residues. Based on the CDR3 plus reference TRBV9 and TRBJ2-2, the full variable domain is DSGVTQTPKHLITATGQRVTLRCSPRSGDLSVYWYQQSLDQGLQFLIQYYNGEERAKGNILERFSAQQFPDLHSELNLSSLELGDSALYFCASSVRGTGELFFGEGSRLTVL.

V is TRBV4-2 and J is TRBJ2-2, with a weak D call TRBD1 (6 bases). The germline V gene encodes CDR1 LGHNA and CDR2 YNFKEQ. V shed 3 bases and J shed 3 bases, with 17 bases lying between them. The CDR3 runs to 17 residues. CDR3 nucleotide sequence: TGTGCCAGCAGCCAGACTCCAACAGGGATTCACACCGGGGAGCTGTTTTTT. Its translation is CASSQTPTGIHTGELFF.

The chain recombines TRBV6-1 with TRBJ1-1; the D gene is possibly TRBD1 (5 bases). CDR1 and CDR2 (germline): MNHNS, SASEGT. The CDR3 has 15 residues. Trimming stripped 2 bases from V and 0 bases from J, with 10 bases between. Here the CDR3 DNA reads TGTGCCAGCAGTGAACAGGCAGGGATGAACACTGAAGCTTTCTTT. It yields the protein CASSEQAGMNTEAFF.

The sample holds one count of this clone. The rearrangement uses TRBV5-5 and TRBJ2-1, with D perhaps TRBD2 (5 bases). V was cut by 0 bases and J by 0 bases, with 16 bases left in between. Germline CDR1 SGHKS, CDR2 YYEKEE (reference sequence). The CDR3 length is 18 residues. The CDR3 here is CASSLVAGQAPSYNEQFF. The DNA of the CDR3 is TGTGCCAGCAGCTTGGTGGCGGGCCAGGCTCCCTCCTACAATGAGCAGTTCTTC.

CDR3 loop: CASSQGLAGYTDTQYF. DNA for the CDR3: TGCGCCAGCAGCCAGGGACTAGCGGGGTACACAGATACGCAGTATTTT. This chain joins TRBV4-1 and TRBJ2-3; the match to TRBD2 covers 13 bases. The CDR3 sequence is 16 residues long. V lost 3 bases to trimming and J lost 2 bases; unmatched junction nucleotides: 2. The germline CDR1 and CDR2 sequences are MGHRA and YSYEKL.

This rearrangement joins TRBV4-1 to TRBJ2-3; 13 nucleotides agree with TRBD2. Germline values: CDR1 MGHRA, CDR2 YSYEKL. This CDR3 spans 17 amino acids. V dropped 3 bases and J dropped 0; count of bases not matched to a gene: 3. In DNA form, the CDR3 reads TGCGCCAGCAGCCAGACTAGCGGGGGGACTAGCACAGATACGCAGTATTTT. Amino acids: CASSQTSGGTSTDTQYF.

The V call is TRBV5-4, the J call TRBJ1-3, with TRBD1 matching 9 bases. CDR3 length: 14 residues. CDR1 SGHNT and CDR2 YYREEE come from the germline V gene (reference sequence). V lost 3 bases, J lost 4 bases, and 2 bases stayed unmatched. The CDR3 coding sequence is TGTGCCAGCAGCTCACAGGGGGCCGGAAACACCATATATTTT. Amino acids: CASSSQGAGNTIYF.

This clone has just one count. This rearrangement joins TRBV15 to TRBJ1-2, with D possibly TRBD1 on 5 matching bases. Trimming stripped 5 bases from V and 2 bases from J, with 18 bases between. In germline, CDR1 is LNHNV, CDR2 YYDKDF (reference sequence). The CDR3 spans 16 residues. The CDR3 spells CATSDSQAPTNYGYTF. The CDR3, as DNA: TGTGCCACCAGCGATTCACAGGCCCCAACCAACTATGGCTACACCTTC.

The chain is built from TRBV13 and TRBJ2-3; TRBD1 matches at 8 bases. V was pared by 5 bases and J by 2 bases, with 12 bases of the junction left unmatched. The CDR3 contains 17 residues. Germline V gene sequence: CDR1 PRHDT, CDR2 FYEKMQ (reference sequence). The CDR3 loop reads CASSILNADRVTDTQYF. CDR3 coding DNA: TGTGCCAGCAGCATCCTCAATGCGGACAGGGTCACAGATACGCAGTATTTT.

J is TRBJ2-2 and V is TRBV9; a possible D gene is TRBD1 (5 bases). V was clipped by 1 base and J by 6 bases, with 13 bases between them. The CDR3 consists of 15 residues. Germline V CDR1 and CDR2: SGDLS, YYNGEE. CDR3 amino acids: CASSVQGVRAGELFF. CDR3 sequence (DNA): TGTGCCAGCAGCGTACAAGGGGTTCGAGCCGGGGAGCTGTTTTTT.

The chain couples TRBV6-1 to TRBJ2-5, with 11 bases aligning to TRBD2. This CDR3 is 13 amino acids long. Germline V gene data show CDR1 as MNHNS and CDR2 as SASEGT. Germline trimming cut 11 bases from V and 2 bases from J; bases unmatched to any gene: 4. The CDR3 spells CAGRLAGQETQYF. CDR3 DNA: TGTGCCGGCCGACTAGCGGGGCAAGAGACCCAGTACTTC.

CDR3 DNA: TGTGCCAGCAGTTCCCCTAGCGGGAGAGCCTACGAGCAGTACTTC. This gives the protein CASSSPSGRAYEQYF. The chain has TRBV28 and TRBJ2-7; 10 positions match TRBD2. From germline, CDR1 is MDHEN and CDR2 SYDVKM. The V and J ends lost 4 bases and 2 bases, in that order; junction bases with no gene match: 5. CDR3 length: 15 residues.

On this clone: A read error may account for a junction end that differs from germline. The rearrangement joins TRBV19 to TRBJ2-7, with TRBD1 matching 10 bases. The germline CDR1 and CDR2 sequences are LNHDA and SQIVND (reference sequence). The CDR3 loop spans 15 amino acids. CDR3 residues: CASSIKKGQGPLRRF. Here the CDR3 DNA reads TGTGCCAGTAGTATAAAAAAGGGACAGGGGCCGCTTCGCCGCTTC.

The V and J genes are TRBV29-1 and TRBJ1-1; D is possibly TRBD1 (6 bases). Trimming stripped 6 bases from V and 8 bases from J, with 16 bases between. In germline, CDR1 is SQVTM, CDR2 ANQGSEA. The CDR3 is 12 residues long. The CDR3 protein is CSVRGGSGEAFF. In DNA, the CDR3 is TGCAGCGTGCGGGGGGGCAGTGGAGAAGCTTTCTTT. The complete variable domain, with remaining parts taken from reference TRBV29-1 and TRBJ1-1, reads SAVISQKPSRDICQRGTSLTIQCQVDSQVTMMFWYRQQPGQSLTLIATANQGSEATYESGFVIDKFPISRPNLTFSTLTVSNMSPEDSSIYLCSVRGGSGEAFFGQGTRLTVV.

V is TRBV27 and J is TRBJ2-3; D call uncertain. The V end was cut by 4 bases, the J end by 6 bases, with 17 bases between. This CDR3 has 15 amino acids. Germline CDR1 and CDR2: MNHEY and SMNVEV (reference sequence). For the CDR3, the DNA is TGTGCCAGCAGTTACGACCCCGGAGTCACTGATACGCAGTATTTT. Its protein is CASSYDPGVTDTQYF.

In this sample, this clone turned up once. V and J are TRBV10-1 and TRBJ2-7; D is perhaps TRBD2 (6 bases). CDR1 and CDR2 from the germline V gene are WNHNN and SYGVQD (reference sequence). CDR3 size: 14 residues. V lost 2 bases, J lost 1 base, and 9 bases lay in between. This chain's CDR3 is CASSETLASYEQYF. The DNA for the CDR3 is TGCGCCAGCAGTGAGACCCTAGCGTCCTACGAGCAGTACTTC.

The chain recombines TRBV27 with TRBJ2-7, with D unresolved. Germline V CDR1 and CDR2: MNHEY, SMNVEV (reference sequence). This CDR3 contains 14 residues. Trimming shortened V by 2 bases and J by 0 bases, and 8 bases separated the two germline ends. CDR3 nucleotides: TGTGCCAGCAGTTTAAGCCTCCTCTCCTACGAGCAGTACTTC. It encodes CASSLSLLSYEQYF.

The chain has TRBV21-1 and TRBJ2-2; no check of the table's D call, TRBD2, against the DNA was made. TRBV21-1 is a pseudogene locus. The CDR3 has 15 amino acids. CDR3 sequence: CASSKSLAVTGELFF. The CDR3 DNA reads TGTGCCAGCAGTAAGTCACTAGCGGTCACCGGGGAGCTGTTTTTT.

The chain is built from TRBV5-6 and TRBJ1-1, with 8 bases lining up with TRBD1. In germline, CDR1 is SGHDT, CDR2 YYEEEE. Trimming took 4 bases from V and 0 from J; bases not matched to a gene: 11. CDR3 length equals 17 residues. DNA of the CDR3: TGTGCCAGCAGCCTCCGACAGGGGCTGAACTTGAACACTGAAGCTTTCTTT. Protein sequence: CASSLRQGLNLNTEAFF.